This T cell receptor (beta chain) was documented in a study of CD8 T cells in Susac syndrome. Study results and limitations: Only a relatively small number of individuals were included in the TCR sequencing and HLA analysis.

Random hexamers were used to reverse transcribe about 0.5 to 1 ug of RNA. The immunoSEQ assay covered 54 Vbeta and 13 Jbeta segments for CDR3. MiXCR, applied by TCRdb to the immunoSEQ multiplex PCR reads, yields one record per CDR3 protein. This repertoire shows some 130,000 distinct CDR3 sequences, roughly 94% found once; its top ten account for about 0.18%. Notes on this clonotype: Antigen: not known.

Sequencing targeted TCR beta in blood CD8+ and CD4+ T cells. TEMRA cells were FACS-enriched, with CD8+ and CD4+ T cells isolated negatively. CDR3 length: 14 residues. Trimming pared 0 bases from V and 7 bases from J, leaving 12 bases between. CDR1 MRHNA and CDR2 SNTAGT come from the germline V gene. The source is a human donor with Susac syndrome. The chain employs TRBV6-4 and TRBJ1-2, with TRBD1 as a possible D gene (5 bases). The sample comprised CD8+ T cells from PBMCs. The DNA for the CDR3 is TGTGCCAGCAGTGACTCAGTCGGGGGAGGTGGCTACACCTTC. Amino acid sequence: CASSDSVGGGGYTF.